These 20 T cell receptor beta chains came from one sample sequenced in a study of T cells in Graves' hyperthyroidism and ophthalmopathy. Amplification of TCR beta CDR3 regions was performed using RNA transcripts as template. Researchers ran a first-round RT-PCR on the TCR CDR3 using the HTBI primer set. MiXCR was run by TCRdb on the multiplex PCR reads, yielding one entry per CDR3 protein. This table holds fewer than 650,000 distinct CDR3 sequences, 11% to 15% found once. Input material: blood. All receptors come from a woman in her late teens or twenties with Graves' ophthalmopathy.

The V and J genes are TRBV18 and TRBJ2-3; no definite D call. Germline CDR1 is KGHSH and CDR2 is LQKENI. The CDR3 is made up of 15 amino acids. V lost 1 base to trimming and J lost 2 bases, with 10 bases between them. The CDR3 sequence is CASSPREISTDTQYF. CDR3 nucleotide sequence: TGTGCCAGCTCACCACGAGAAATTTCCACAGATACGCAGTATTTT.

This clonotype was observed a handful of times. The junction departs from the called germline gene at one end, perhaps through a read error. This chain connects TRBV5-1 to TRBJ1-1; TRBD1 agrees at 8 bases. The CDR3 sequence is 18 residues long. Germline CDR1 SGHRS, CDR2 YFSETQ. CDR3 in DNA: TGTGCCAGCAGCTTGTTCGGGGCAGGGGGCCAGAAGAACACTGAAGCTTTCTTT. Translation: CASSLFGAGGQKNTEAFF.

This clonotype showed up many times. This chain joins TRBV6-5 and TRBJ1-1, with TRBD1 identical over 7 bases. CDR1 MNHEY and CDR2 SVGAGI come from the germline V gene. The trim removed 2 bases at V and 5 bases at J, leaving 5 bases unmatched. The CDR3 consists of 14 residues. CDR3 region: CASSYKGAGTEAFF. The CDR3 DNA reads TGTGCCAGCAGTTACAAGGGGGCGGGAACTGAAGCTTTCTTT.

There are many counts of this clonotype. The gene calls are TRBV6-2 or TRBV6-3 and TRBJ2-1; 15 nucleotides align to TRBD2. After removal of 6 bases from V and 6 bases from J, the junction contained 3 bases not matched to a gene. The CDR3 has 15 residues. Per the germline V gene, CDR1 is MNHEY and CDR2 is SVGEGT. CDR3 nucleotide sequence: TGTGCCAGCAGCTGGACTAGCGGGGGGGGCAATGAGCAGTTCTTC. Residues: CASSWTSGGGNEQFF.

This clonotype appeared many times. J is TRBJ2-7 and V is TRBV18; D unclear. CDR1 and CDR2 (germline): KGHSH, LQKENI. The CDR3 has 13 amino acids. Deletions cut 0 bases from V and 5 bases from J, with 8 bases between. CDR3 sequence reads: CASSPPGSHEQYF. For the CDR3, the DNA is TGTGCCAGCTCACCACCAGGGTCCCACGAGCAGTACTTC.

This clonotype was counted ten times or more. The chain couples TRBV12-3 or TRBV12-4 to TRBJ2-7; D uncertain. This CDR3 has 12 amino acids. Trimming left V 6 bases short and J 5 bases short, with 11 bases between. CDR3 residues: CASSPGRHEQYF. The CDR3 DNA follows: TGTGCCAGCAGCCCGGGTCGTCACGAGCAGTACTTC.

This clonotype has ten or more counts. The CDR3, as DNA: TGTGCCAGCAGCTATTGGGACAGTTACTACGAGCAGTACTTC. Translation: CASSYWDSYYEQYF. The chain employs TRBV7-2 and TRBJ2-7; 7 nucleotides align to TRBD1. Unmatched junction bases numbered 6, after V lost 4 bases and J lost 3 bases. This CDR3 contains 14 residues. Germline CDR1 is SGHTA and CDR2 is FQGNSA. Variable domain in full (rest from reference TRBV7-2 and TRBJ2-7): GAGVSQSPSNKVTEKGKDVELRCDPISGHTALYWYRQSLGQGLEFLIYFQGNSAPDKSGLPSDRFSAERTGGSVSTLTIQRTQQEDSAVYLCASSYWDSYYEQYFGPGTRLTVT.

Ten or more counts support this clonotype. The chain is built from TRBV12-3 or TRBV12-4 and TRBJ2-1; 9 bases are a match to TRBD1. V lost 6 bases, J lost 6 bases, and 15 bases stayed unmatched. The CDR3 covers 17 residues. DNA for the CDR3: TGTGCCAGCAGCTCCGAGAACAGGGGGCCTCTCTCCAATGAGCAGTTCTTC. It encodes CASSSENRGPLSNEQFF.

The V gene is TRBV7-2, the J gene TRBJ1-1, with TRBD1 identical over 7 bases. Unmatched junction bases numbered 18, after V lost 6 bases and J lost 2 bases. The CDR3 runs 18 residues. Germline CDR1 and CDR2: SGHTA and FQGNSA. DNA of the CDR3: TGTGCCAGCAGAAAGCGACCGGGACAGATGTTGGGCAACACTGAAGCTTTCTTT. Amino acids: CASRKRPGQMLGNTEAFF.

This clonotype was seen ten or more times. The chain is built from TRBV7-9 and TRBJ2-3, with TRBD2 as a possible D gene (5 bases). The germline V and J ends were trimmed by 1 base and 5 bases, with 10 bases remaining between them. CDR1 and CDR2 from the germline V gene are SEHNR and FQNEAQ (reference sequence). The length of the CDR3 is 14 residues. This CDR3 reads CASSLVKSGDTQYF. The CDR3, as DNA: TGTGCCAGCAGCTTAGTAAAGAGCGGAGATACGCAGTATTTT.

This clonotype came up many times. This chain links TRBV7-9 with TRBJ2-7; D is unclear. This CDR3 is 12 amino acids long. Deletions cut 4 bases from V and 3 bases from J, with 7 bases between. Germline assignment: CDR1 SEHNR and CDR2 FQNEAQ (reference sequence). The CDR3 DNA reads as TGTGCCAGCAGCTCCTTAAACTACGAGCAGTACTTC. This encodes CASSSLNYEQYF.

This clonotype was detected only a few times. The chain couples TRBV3-1 to TRBJ2-1, with 9 bases lining up with TRBD2. Germline V gene lookup returns CDR1 LGHDT and CDR2 YNNKEL (reference sequence). Losses at the gene ends were 1 base for V and 8 bases for J; bases not matched to a gene: 6. The CDR3 extends over 15 amino acids. CDR3 sequence (DNA): TGTGCCAGCAGCCAAGCGGGACTAGCAGTTGATGAGCAGTTCTTC. Residues: CASSQAGLAVDEQFF.

The table lists this clonotype with many counts. J is TRBJ2-5 and V is TRBV27; 10 bases line up with TRBD1. The length of the CDR3 is 14 residues. The V gene's germline CDR1 is MNHEY and CDR2 SMNVEV (reference sequence). Losses at the gene ends were 6 bases for V and 2 bases for J; bases not matched to a gene: 3. CDR3 residues: CASRMGQGQETQYF. The CDR3 bases are TGTGCCAGCAGAATGGGACAGGGGCAAGAGACCCAGTACTTC.

This clonotype was counted ten times or more. The chain recombines TRBV27 with TRBJ2-1; D may be TRBD1 (11 bases). The CDR3 extends over 19 amino acids. Per the germline V gene, CDR1 is MNHEY and CDR2 is SMNVEV (reference sequence). V shed 5 bases and J shed 0 bases, with 23 bases lying between them. The CDR3 nucleotides are TGTGCCAGCAGTCAGGACAGGGGGCGGACTAGCGGCTCCTACAATGAGCAGTTCTTC. This sequence encodes CASSQDRGRTSGSYNEQFF.

The table lists this clonotype with a few counts. This rearrangement joins TRBV7-9 to TRBJ1-1; a weak D match, TRBD1 (6 bases). V was shortened by 4 bases and J by 0 bases, with 15 bases between the two germline ends. There are 16 residues in the CDR3. The germline V gene encodes CDR1 SEHNR and CDR2 FQNEAQ (reference sequence). In DNA, the CDR3 is TGTGCCAGCAGCTCGCCGAGGGGGAGCATGAACACTGAAGCTTTCTTT. Translating it yields CASSSPRGSMNTEAFF.

This clonotype was seen only a few times. Written as DNA, the CDR3 is TGTGCCAGCAGCCCCATCGGACAGCTAAGGGATGGCTACACCTTC. It translates to CASSPIGQLRDGYTF. The gene calls are TRBV6-2 or TRBV6-3 and TRBJ1-2; weak D call: TRBD1 (6 bases). CDR1 is MNHEY and CDR2 is SVGEGT in the germline V gene. The CDR3 length is 15 residues. V lost 6 bases, J lost 6 bases, and 20 bases lay in between.

Note on this clonotype: A much larger clone sits a single nucleotide away, making a read error possible. This chain connects TRBV27 to TRBJ2-2; D ambiguous. The CDR3 consists of 13 residues. CDR1 is MNHEY, CDR2 SMNVEV, per germline (reference sequence). V was cut by 0 bases and J by 3 bases, with 2 bases left in between. The CDR3 sequence: CASSLSDTGELFF. CDR3 bases: TGTGCCAGCAGTTTATCGGACACCGGGGAGCTGTTTTTT.

In this sample, this clonotype turned up a few times. This chain joins TRBV5-1 and TRBJ2-5; D gene unclear. V gave up 3 bases and J gave up 0 bases, with 9 bases separating them. Germline V gene sequence: CDR1 SGHRS, CDR2 YFSETQ. This CDR3 spans 14 amino acids. The CDR3 DNA sequence: TGCGCCAGCAGCTCCTCCCCCAACCAAGAGACCCAGTACTTC. Its protein is CASSSSPNQETQYF.

The chain couples TRBV20-1 to TRBJ2-3, with TRBD1 identical over 9 bases. The CDR3 contains 14 residues. The germline CDR1 and CDR2 sequences are DFQATT and SNEGSKA (reference sequence). Trimming cost V 6 bases and J 0 bases; bases outside gene matches: 4. The CDR3 region has the DNA TGCAGTGCACCCGGGACAGGGAGCACAGATACGCAGTATTTT. This translates into CSAPGTGSTDTQYF.

This clonotype was picked up many times. V and J are TRBV6-6 and TRBJ2-7, with a tentative D call TRBD2 (6 bases). Per germline, CDR1 MNHNY and CDR2 SVGAGI (reference sequence). The CDR3 has 15 residues. The V end was cut by 0 bases, the J end by 0 bases, with 9 bases between. CDR3 nucleotides: TGTGCCAGCAGTTACTCGCGGGATAGCTCCTACGAGCAGTACTTC. This gives the protein CASSYSRDSSYEQYF.